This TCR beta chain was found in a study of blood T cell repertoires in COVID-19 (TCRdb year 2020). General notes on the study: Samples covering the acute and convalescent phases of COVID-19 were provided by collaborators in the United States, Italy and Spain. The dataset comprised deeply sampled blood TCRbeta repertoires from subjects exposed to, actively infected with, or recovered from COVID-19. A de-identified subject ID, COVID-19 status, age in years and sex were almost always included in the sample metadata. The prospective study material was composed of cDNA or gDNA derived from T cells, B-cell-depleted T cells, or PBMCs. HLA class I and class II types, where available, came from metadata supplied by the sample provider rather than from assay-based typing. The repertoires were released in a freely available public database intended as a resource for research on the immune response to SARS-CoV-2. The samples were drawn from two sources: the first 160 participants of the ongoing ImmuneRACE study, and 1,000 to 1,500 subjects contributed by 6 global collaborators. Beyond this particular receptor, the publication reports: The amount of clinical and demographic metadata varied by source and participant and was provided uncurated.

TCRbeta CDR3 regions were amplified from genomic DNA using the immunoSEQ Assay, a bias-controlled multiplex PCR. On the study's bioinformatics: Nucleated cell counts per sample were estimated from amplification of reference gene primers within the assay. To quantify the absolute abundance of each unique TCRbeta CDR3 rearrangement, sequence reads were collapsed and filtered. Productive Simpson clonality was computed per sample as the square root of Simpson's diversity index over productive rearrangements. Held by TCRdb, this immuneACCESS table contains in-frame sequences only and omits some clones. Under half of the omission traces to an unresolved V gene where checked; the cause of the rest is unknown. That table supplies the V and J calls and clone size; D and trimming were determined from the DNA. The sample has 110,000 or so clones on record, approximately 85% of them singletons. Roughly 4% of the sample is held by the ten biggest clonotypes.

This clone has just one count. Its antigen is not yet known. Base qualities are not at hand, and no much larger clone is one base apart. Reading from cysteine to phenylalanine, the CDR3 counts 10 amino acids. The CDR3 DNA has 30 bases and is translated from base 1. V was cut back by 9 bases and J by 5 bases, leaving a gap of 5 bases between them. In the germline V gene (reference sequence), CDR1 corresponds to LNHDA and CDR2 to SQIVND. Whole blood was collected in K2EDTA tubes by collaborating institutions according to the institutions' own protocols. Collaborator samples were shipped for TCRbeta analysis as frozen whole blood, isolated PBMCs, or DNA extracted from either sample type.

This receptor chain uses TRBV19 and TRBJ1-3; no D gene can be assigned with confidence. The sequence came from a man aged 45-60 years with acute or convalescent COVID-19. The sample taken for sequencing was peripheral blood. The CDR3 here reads CARRRNTIYF. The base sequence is TGTGCCAGGAGAAGAAACACCATATATTTT.